This TCR beta chain was sequenced in a study of blood T cell repertoires in COVID-19. The wider study: Sources were T cells, B-cell-depleted T cells, or PBMCs; the material itself was cDNA or gDNA.

Which cohort a participant joined came from the clinical history participants gave. The study recruited exposed participants who had met a COVID-19 case within 2 weeks before entry. In the study's own analysis: How many nucleated cells were present was estimated from reference gene primer amplification. Assay used: immunoSEQ multiplex PCR; TCRdb lists only in-frame clones, some missing. The V and J calls and clone size were taken over from that table, and D and trimming were inferred from the DNA. Of roughly 230,000 clones listed, 70% to 90% are singletons. The count of this clone is one. The CDR3 has 13 amino acids. The V end was cut by 5 bases, the J end by 3 bases, with 8 bases between.

V and J are TRBV12-3 or TRBV12-4 and TRBJ1-5; D is uncertain. The sequenced material came from PBMCs or T cells enriched from blood (not recorded which). The clonotype originates from a woman in her forties or fifties who had been exposed to COVID-19. Here the CDR3 DNA reads TGTGCCAGCAGTCTACAGACCAATCAGCCCCAGCATTTT. This gives the protein CASSLQTNQPQHF.